The 13 T cell receptor beta chains below come from one sample, sequenced in a study of OX40 agonist ivuxolimab in advanced cancers. Using immunoSEQ multiplex PCR, the repertoire was profiled, and TCRdb retains in-frame clones only, with some absent. This sample has more than 60,000 clones; roughly 87% occur once, and the top ten carry under 0.75%. The source was CD4+ or CD8+ T cells sorted from blood, collected in a trial of the OX40 agonist ivuxolimab. These receptors were taken from an adult with an advanced solid tumor such as melanoma, head and neck, liver or kidney cancer.

This clone has just one count. J is TRBJ2-7 and V is TRBV7-9, with 7 bases that match TRBD2. CDR1 and CDR2 from the germline V gene are SEHNR and FQNEAQ (reference sequence). Germline trimming cut 10 bases from V and 3 bases from J; bases unmatched to any gene: 15. This CDR3 has 15 amino acids. This CDR3 is CATKPSPGRNYEQYF. DNA for the CDR3: TGTGCCACGAAACCTTCCCCCGGGAGGAACTACGAGCAGTACTTC. Full variable domain (outside the CDR3, taken from reference TRBV7-9 and TRBJ2-7): DTGVSQNPRHKITKRGQNVTFRCDPISEHNRLYWYRQTLGQGPEFLTYFQNEAQLEKSRLLSDRFSAERPKGSFSTLEIQRTEQGDSAMYLCATKPSPGRNYEQYFGPGTRLTVT.

The CDR3 spells CASSGGPGNTIYF. The CDR3 nucleotides are TGTGCCAGCTCTGGGGGACCTGGAAACACCATATATTTT. The gene calls are TRBV18 and TRBJ1-3, with D possibly being TRBD1 (5 bases). The CDR3 spans 13 residues. Germline V lookup: CDR1 KGHSH, CDR2 LQKENI. The V end lost 6 bases, the J end lost 2 bases, and 8 bases lay between the germline ends.

CDR3 sequence reads: CASSIVKVFSTDTQYF. The DNA for the CDR3 is TGTGCCAGTAGTATAGTGAAGGTCTTTAGCACAGATACGCAGTATTTT. The chain recombines TRBV19 with TRBJ2-3; D unresolved. CDR1 LNHDA and CDR2 SQIVND come from the germline V gene (reference sequence). V lost 1 base, J lost 0 bases, and 11 bases lay in between. CDR3 length equals 16 residues.

This clone was observed once. This chain links TRBV5-4 with TRBJ2-5, with D perhaps TRBD1 (5 bases). Germline V gene lookup returns CDR1 SGHNT and CDR2 YYREEE (reference sequence). With 4 bases removed from V and 5 bases from J, the gap between germline ends came to 18 bases. CDR3 length: 15 residues. CDR3 coding DNA: TGTGCCAGCAGCCAAGGGGCCCAGACGGTGGAGACCCAGTACTTC. Translated: CASSQGAQTVETQYF.

This chain links TRBV21-1 with TRBJ1-2. TRBV21-1 is classified as a pseudogene. The CDR3 spans 16 residues. The CDR3 sequence is CASSKFWLLRGRGYTF. Written as DNA, the CDR3 is TGTGCCAGCAGCAAATTTTGGCTATTGCGAGGTAGGGGCTACACCTTC.

This clone appeared once. The CDR3 DNA follows: TGTGCCTGGAGCTGGGGACTTCAAGCTTTCTTT. It specifies CAWSWGLQAFF. This chain connects TRBV30 to TRBJ1-1, with D tentatively TRBD1 (5 bases). The CDR3 spans 11 residues. V was shortened by 3 bases and J by 9 bases, with 11 bases between the two germline ends. The germline gives CDR1 GTSNPN, CDR2 SVGIG (reference sequence). The full variable domain, with the rest looked up from reference TRBV30 and TRBJ1-1, is SQTIHQWPATLVQPVGSPLSLECTVEGTSNPNLYWYRQAAGRGLQLLFYSVGIGQISSEVPQNLSASRPQDRQFILSSKKLLLSDSGFYLCAWSWGLQAFFGQGTRLTVV.

V gene TRBV5-1 combines with J gene TRBJ2-2; possibly TRBD2 for D (5 bases). V lost 1 base and J 5 bases, leaving 15 bases between the germline ends. The length of the CDR3 is 16 residues. Per germline, CDR1 SGHRS and CDR2 YFSETQ. CDR3 coding DNA: TGCGCCAGCAGCTTGAGGGCAGGTCAGCGGACCGGGGAGCTGTTTTTT. This sequence encodes CASSLRAGQRTGELFF.

This clone appeared once. The chain has TRBV18 and TRBJ2-2, with 8 bases fitting TRBD1. CDR1 is KGHSH, CDR2 LQKENI, per germline. This CDR3 spans 14 amino acids. V lost 5 bases, J lost 3 bases, and 2 bases stayed unmatched. The CDR3, as DNA: TGTGCCAGCTCAGGGGGACAGGACACCGGGGAGCTGTTTTTT. Its translation is CASSGGQDTGELFF.

The J gene is TRBJ2-5, the V gene TRBV7-2; TRBD2 matches at 11 bases. CDR1 is SGHTA and CDR2 is FQGNSA in the germline V gene. CDR3 size: 15 residues. With V trimmed by 4 bases and J by 5 bases, 6 bases remained unmatched. The CDR3 spells CASSSQWTSGETQYF. In DNA form, the CDR3 reads TGTGCCAGCAGCTCGCAATGGACTAGCGGGGAGACCCAGTACTTC.

This sequence joins TRBV7-3 and TRBJ2-7; TRBD1 matches 9 bases. J was trimmed by 0 bases and V by 5 bases; bases with no gene match: 5. The CDR3 has 15 amino acids. The V gene's germline CDR1 is SGHTA and CDR2 FQGTGA. Here the CDR3 reads CASSDDRGSSYEQYF. Here the CDR3 DNA reads TGTGCCAGCAGCGACGACAGGGGGAGCTCCTACGAGCAGTACTTC. The full variable domain, completed using reference TRBV7-3 and TRBJ2-7, is GAGVSQTPSNKVTEKGKYVELRCDPISGHTALYWYRQSLGQGPEFLIYFQGTGAADDSGLPNDRFFAVRPEGSVSTLKIQRTERGDSAVYLCASSDDRGSSYEQYFGPGTRLTVT.

V usage is TRBV14 and J usage is TRBJ1-1, with D uncertain. V lost 2 bases and J lost 4, with 8 bases in between. The CDR3 spans 13 residues. CDR1 and CDR2 from the germline V gene are SGHDN and FVKESK. The CDR3 nucleotides are TGTGCCAGCAGCCAATTGTTGACCACTGAAGCTTTCTTT. It is translated as CASSQLLTTEAFF.

This chain uses TRBV18 with TRBJ2-7, with D hard to call. The germline V gene encodes CDR1 KGHSH and CDR2 LQKENI. Trimming cost V 2 bases and J 5 bases, with 7 bases left between them. The CDR3 length is 12 residues. This chain's CDR3 is CASSPRSDEQYF. The CDR3, as DNA: TGTGCCAGCTCACCAAGAAGCGACGAGCAGTACTTC.

CDR3 sequence: CASNSNPGQGAHGYGYTF. CDR3 in DNA: TGTGCCAGTAACTCAAACCCCGGACAGGGGGCTCACGGCTATGGCTACACCTTC. The chain joins TRBV19 to TRBJ1-2; 11 nucleotides align to TRBD1. V trimming: 7 bases; J trimming: 4 bases; junction bases outside the gene matches: 17. Germline V gives CDR1 LNHDA, CDR2 SQIVND (reference sequence). The CDR3 covers 18 residues.